This T cell receptor beta chain was identified during a study of T cells in Graves' hyperthyroidism and ophthalmopathy (dated by TCRdb to the late 2010s). A note on the overall study: Peripheral blood samples were taken at the time of initial diagnosis, prior to any treatment. In addition, the study compared T-cell repertoires in thyroid tissue and in blood from about six Graves' hyperthyroidism patients. To identify TCR V-J signatures that set the groups apart, the researchers used a discovery cohort of 90 to 100 patients, made up of about 44 with Graves' ophthalmopathy and 55 to 65 with stable Graves' hyperthyroidism. Prospective prediction of ophthalmopathy was tested in an independent validation cohort of some 19 hyperthyroidism patients and 15 to 17 patients who later progressed to ophthalmopathy. After sampling, hyperthyroidism patients received methimazole starting at 30 mg daily, and ophthalmopathy patients received high-dose intravenous methylprednisolone. The paper reports TCR Vbeta CDR3 sequencing of over 120 peripheral blood samples: 43 ophthalmopathy, fewer than 80 hyperthyroidism and approximately 17 progressor patients. The 100 discovery patients were randomly divided into training and test sets at a 7:3 ratio.

The TCR beta CDR3 regions were amplified from the RNA transcripts. A first-round RT-PCR of the TCR CDR3 used the HTBI primer set with the Qiagen OneStep RT-PCR kit. A second multiplex PCR round built the libraries, followed by size selection and purification. Sequencing of the libraries was done on an Illumina HiSeq2000 using paired-end 100 bp reads. The paper's data handling went like this. SOAPnuke was used to process the raw data, throwing out any read that contained adapters or uncalled bases, had a mean Phred below 15, or lacked an exact constant-primer or identifier match. COPE v1.2.5 was used to merge high-quality paired reads, and clonotypes were defined as unique nucleotide sequences. MiTCR v1.1 was used to align clonotypes to the IMGT TRBV, TRBD and TRBJ reference segments. Analysis was restricted to V-J combinations with a frequency above 0.0001, which covered about 99% of repertoires. The TCS score was defined as the ratio of F50 (clonal expansion) to E x V (chaos), calculated using BLOSUM62-based TCRdist between CDR3 peptides within each V-J. Welch's t-statistics and random forest reduced 514 V-J features to 10 to 15, which were used in a naive Bayes classifier (R e1071). The public reads were quality trimmed at Q25 with fastp and then assembled into clones with MiXCR by TCRdb, keeping productive beta chains. Under each unique CDR3 protein, matching rows form one entry showing the most common genes and DNA. None of the V and J calls come from the authors' own analysis; TCRdb made them. This sample holds some 350,000 distinct CDR3 sequences; around 13% were observed only once. The ten largest clones represent approximately 35% of the sample.

Spanning cysteine to phenylalanine, the CDR3 consists of 14 amino acids. Just the 42-base CDR3 DNA is kept, in frame starting at base 1. A distance of 20 bases separates the germline ends of V and J, which lose 8 bases and 7 bases respectively. CDR1 MNHNS and CDR2 SASEGT are derived from the germline V gene. There are many counts of this clonotype. Its antigen has not been determined. No base qualities exist here, and no much larger clone lies one base off it. In the ophthalmopathy patients, disease was moderately to severely active, with a Clinical Activity Score of 3 or more, a NOSPECS grade of 4 or more, and a duration of less than 3 months. Exclusion was applied to patients with uncontrolled infections, other autoimmune diseases, pregnancy or lactation. Diagnoses were established on the basis of clinical symptoms, serum thyroxine and TRAb, thyroid ultrasound, and orbital computed tomography. PBMCs were separated from roughly 9.6 ml of fresh peripheral blood using Ficoll-Paque density gradient centrifugation. Total RNA was extracted with Trizol reagent, and quality was checked on an Agilent 2100 Bioanalyzer.

Results and caveats for the whole study, not just this receptor: Most expanded thyroid clonotypes (frequency above 0.001) were also detected in blood, a finding suggesting that blood repertoires may reflect thyroid immune responses. In validation, the model predicted progression to ophthalmopathy a median of around six months before onset, with 65% to 71% sensitivity and roughly 73% specificity. Sample size was not statistically predetermined, and investigators were not blinded to group allocation. A model built on a 13 V-J signature distinguished ophthalmopathy from stable hyperthyroidism, reaching about 88% sensitivity and around 81% specificity in cross-validation and 80%/75% in testing.

Specimen: blood. The chain employs TRBV6-1 and TRBJ1-2; the D gene is possibly TRBD1, with 5 bases matching. This TCR was recovered from a woman between 40 and 55 years old with Graves' ophthalmopathy. The CDR3 protein sequence reads: CASSGRRGGGGYTF. The DNA sequence follows: TGTGCCAGCTCGGGACGGCGAGGAGGCGGTGGCTACACCTTC.